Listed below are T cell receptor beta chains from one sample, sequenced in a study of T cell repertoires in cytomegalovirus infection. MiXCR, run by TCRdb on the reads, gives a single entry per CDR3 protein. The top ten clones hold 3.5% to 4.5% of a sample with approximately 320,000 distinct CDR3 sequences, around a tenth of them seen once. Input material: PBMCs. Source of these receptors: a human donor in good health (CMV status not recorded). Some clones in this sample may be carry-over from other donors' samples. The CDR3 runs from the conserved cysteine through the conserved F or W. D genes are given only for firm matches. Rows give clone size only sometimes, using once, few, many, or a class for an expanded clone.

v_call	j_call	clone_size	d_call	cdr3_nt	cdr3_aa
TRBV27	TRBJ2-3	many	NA	TGTGCCAGCAGCCCCGTGGGACACCTTTCCACAGATACGCAGTATTTT	CASSPVGHLSTDTQYF
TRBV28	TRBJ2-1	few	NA	TGTGCCAGCAGCCCGGATACGCGATGGTTCAATGAGCAGTTCTTC	CASSPDTRWFNEQFF
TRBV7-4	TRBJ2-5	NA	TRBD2	TGTGCCAGCAGCTTATGGGCTAGCGGGACGGAGACCCAGTACTTC	CASSLWASGTETQYF
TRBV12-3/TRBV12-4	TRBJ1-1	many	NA	TGTGCCAGCAGTTGGGAGAACACTGAAGCTTTCTTT	CASSWENTEAFF
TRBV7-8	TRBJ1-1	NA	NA	TGTGCCAGCAGCCCGCACCTCCTGGTGAACACTGAAGCTTTCTTT	CASSPHLLVNTEAFF
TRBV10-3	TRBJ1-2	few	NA	TGTGCCATCAGTGAGTCCCAATACATGGGCTATGGCTACACCTTC	CAISESQYMGYGYTF
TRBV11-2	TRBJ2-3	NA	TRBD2	TGTGCCAGCAGCTATGGCGCGGGGGGGCCAACAGATACGCAGTATTTT	CASSYGAGGPTDTQYF
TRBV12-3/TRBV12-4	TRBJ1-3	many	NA	TGTGCCACCCAGTGGTCTTCAAGCTCTGGAAACACCATATATTTT	CATQWSSSSGNTIYF
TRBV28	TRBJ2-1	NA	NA	TGTGCCAGCAGTTTATATGGGACCGAAAGCAATGAGCAGTTCTTC	CASSLYGTESNEQFF
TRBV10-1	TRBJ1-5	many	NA	TGCGCCAGCAGTGCCAATAGCAATCAGCCCCAGCATTTT	CASSANSNQPQHF
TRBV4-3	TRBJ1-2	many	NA	TGCGCCAGCAGCCCGGTGAGGTTAGGGACGAATGGCTACACCTTC	CASSPVRLGTNGYTF
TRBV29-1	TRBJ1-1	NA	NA	TGCAGCGTTGACGAACCTAACACTGAAGCTTTCTTT	CSVDEPNTEAFF
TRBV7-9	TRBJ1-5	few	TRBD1	TGTGCCAGCAGCCACCCGCTGGGGACAGGTCGAGCAAGCAATCAGCCCCAGCATTTT	CASSHPLGTGRASNQPQHF
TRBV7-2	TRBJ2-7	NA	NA	TGTGCCAGCAGCATACCCGGGGAGTACGAGCAGTACTTC	CASSIPGEYEQYF
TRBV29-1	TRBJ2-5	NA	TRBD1	TGCAGCGTCACCCGGGACAGGGAGACCCAGTACTTC	CSVTRDRETQYF
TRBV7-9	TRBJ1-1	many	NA	TGTGCCAGCAGCAATGGGGGGGGGGCTGAAGCTTTCTTT	CASSNGGGAEAFF
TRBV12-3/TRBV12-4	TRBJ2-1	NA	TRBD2	TGTGCCAGCACCCTTCTAGCGGGAGGGCCTCTATCCTACAATGAGCAGTTCTTC	CASTLLAGGPLSYNEQFF
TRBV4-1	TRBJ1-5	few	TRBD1	TGCGCCAGCAGCCAAGACACAGGGGGCGATCAGCCCCAGCATTTT	CASSQDTGGDQPQHF
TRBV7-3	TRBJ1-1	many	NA	TGTGCCAGCAGCTCACAGGGCAAGAACACTGAAGCTTTCTTT	CASSSQGKNTEAFF
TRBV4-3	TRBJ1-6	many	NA	TGCGCCAGCAGCCAAGCGGGCCGGGGACGAGACTATAATTCACCCCTCCACTTT	CASSQAGRGRDYNSPLHF
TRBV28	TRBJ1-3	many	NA	TGTGCCAGCAGTTTTAGGGTTGGACGCCTAATCTCTGGAAACACCATATATTTT	CASSFRVGRLISGNTIYF
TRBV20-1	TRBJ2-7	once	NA	TGCAGTGCTAGCAGGGTTTTGTCCTTTTCTACCGAGCAGTACTTC	CSASRVLSFSTEQYF
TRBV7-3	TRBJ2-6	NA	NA	TGTGCCAGCAGCCTACGGCCGGGCTCTGGGGCCAACGTCCTGACTTTC	CASSLRPGSGANVLTF
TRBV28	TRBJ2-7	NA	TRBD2	TGTGCCAGCAGTTTTTCTGCGGGAGGGAAATACGAGCAGTACTTC	CASSFSAGGKYEQYF
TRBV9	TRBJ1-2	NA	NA	TGTGCCAGCAGCGTAGATCCAGTTGGCTACGGGGTAGGAGATGGCTACACCTTC	CASSVDPVGYGVGDGYTF
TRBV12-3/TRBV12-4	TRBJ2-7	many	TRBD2	TGTGCCAGCAGTTTCGGGACTAGCGGAACCTACGAGCAGTACTTC	CASSFGTSGTYEQYF
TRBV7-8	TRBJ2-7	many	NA	TGTGCCAGCAGCTTTACAGGGACCGAGCAGTACTTC	CASSFTGTEQYF
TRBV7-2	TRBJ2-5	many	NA	TGTGCCAGCAGCTTAAATTCGAGGGGGAGGGAGACCCAGTACTTC	CASSLNSRGRETQYF
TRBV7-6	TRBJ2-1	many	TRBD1	TGTGCCAGCAGCGACCGAACCGGGACAGGGGTTTCCAATGAGCAGTTCTTC	CASSDRTGTGVSNEQFF
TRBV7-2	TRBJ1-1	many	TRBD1	TGTGCCAGCAGACGACAGGGCCCGGGCATAAACACTGAAGCTTTCTTT	CASRRQGPGINTEAFF
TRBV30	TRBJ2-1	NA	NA	TGTGCCTGGAGACCCTCGGGAACAGCCCATGAGCAGTTCTTC	CAWRPSGTAHEQFF
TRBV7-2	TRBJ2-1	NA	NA	TGTGCCAGCAGCCTTCAGCCGTCCGGCGTCGGTGAGCAGTTCTTC	CASSLQPSGVGEQFF